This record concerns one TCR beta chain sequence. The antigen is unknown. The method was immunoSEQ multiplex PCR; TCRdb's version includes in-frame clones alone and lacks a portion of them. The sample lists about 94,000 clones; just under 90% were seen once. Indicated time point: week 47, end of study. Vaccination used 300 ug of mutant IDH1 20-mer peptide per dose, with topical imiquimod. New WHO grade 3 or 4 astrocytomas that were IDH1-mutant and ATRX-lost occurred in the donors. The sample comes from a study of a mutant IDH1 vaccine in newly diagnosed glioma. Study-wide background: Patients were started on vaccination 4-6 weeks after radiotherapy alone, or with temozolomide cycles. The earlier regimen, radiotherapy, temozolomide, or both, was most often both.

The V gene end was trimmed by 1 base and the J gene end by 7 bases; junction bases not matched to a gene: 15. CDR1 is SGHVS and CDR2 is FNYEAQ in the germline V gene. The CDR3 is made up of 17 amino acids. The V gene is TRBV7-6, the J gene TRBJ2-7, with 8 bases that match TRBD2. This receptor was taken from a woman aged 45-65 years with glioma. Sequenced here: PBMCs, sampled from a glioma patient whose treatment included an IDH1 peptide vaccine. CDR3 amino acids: CASSLDVGGARLGEQYF. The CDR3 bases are TGTGCCAGCAGCTTAGACGTCGGGGGGGCGCGTCTCGGGGAGCAGTACTTC. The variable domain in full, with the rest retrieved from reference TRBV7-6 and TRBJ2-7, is GAGVSQSPRYKVTKRGQDVALRCDPISGHVSLYWYRQALGQGPEFLTYFNYEAQQDKSGLPNDRFSAERPEGSISTLTIQRTEQRDSAMYRCASSLDVGGARLGEQYFGPGTRLTVT.